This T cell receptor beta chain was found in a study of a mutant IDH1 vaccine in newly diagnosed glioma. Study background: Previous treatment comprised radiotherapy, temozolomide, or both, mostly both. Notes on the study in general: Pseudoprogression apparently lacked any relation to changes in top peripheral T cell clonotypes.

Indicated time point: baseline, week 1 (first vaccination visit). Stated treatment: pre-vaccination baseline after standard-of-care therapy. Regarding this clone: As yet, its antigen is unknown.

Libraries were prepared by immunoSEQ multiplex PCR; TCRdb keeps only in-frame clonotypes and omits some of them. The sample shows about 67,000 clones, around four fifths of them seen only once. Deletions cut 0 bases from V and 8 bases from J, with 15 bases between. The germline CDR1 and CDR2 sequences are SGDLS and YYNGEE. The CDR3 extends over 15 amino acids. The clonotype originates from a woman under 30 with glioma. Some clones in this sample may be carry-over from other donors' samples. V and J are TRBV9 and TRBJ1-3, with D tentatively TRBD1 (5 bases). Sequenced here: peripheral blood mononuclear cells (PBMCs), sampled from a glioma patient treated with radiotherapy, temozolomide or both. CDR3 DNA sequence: TGTGCCAGCAGCGTAGCTGGCCAAGGGGTGGACACCATATATTTT. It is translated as CASSVAGQGVDTIYF. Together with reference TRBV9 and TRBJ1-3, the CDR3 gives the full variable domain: DSGVTQTPKHLITATGQRVTLRCSPRSGDLSVYWYQQSLDQGLQFLIQYYNGEERAKGNILERFSAQQFPDLHSELNLSSLELGDSALYFCASSVAGQGVDTIYFGEGSWLTVV.